The count of the clone carrying this T cell receptor beta chain is one. Per the authors' pipeline: Researchers report that nucleated cell counts were estimated from reference gene primer amplification. Libraries were prepared by immunoSEQ multiplex PCR; TCRdb keeps only in-frame clonotypes and omits some of them. The DNA was the basis for D and trimming; V, J and clone size are from that table. This sample has approximately 360,000 clones, with around 87% found just once. Germline CDR1 and CDR2: MNHEY and SMNVEV (reference sequence). Trimming removed 0 bases from V and 7 bases from J, with 15 bases in between. This CDR3 comprises 15 residues. The sample belongs to a study of blood T cell repertoires in COVID-19. Overall study context: Researchers got acute and convalescent COVID-19 samples from the United States, Italy and Spain. The analysed material was cDNA or gDNA that came from T cells, B-cell-depleted T cells, or PBMCs.

What was sequenced was PBMCs or T cells enriched from blood (not recorded which). This TCR derives from a woman aged 25 to 39 with acute COVID-19. The chain combines TRBV27 with TRBJ2-5, with D possibly being TRBD1 (6 bases). The CDR3 DNA sequence: TGTGCCAGCAGTTTATCAGGGACACTTTACGGGACCCAGTACTTC. This translates into CASSLSGTLYGTQYF.